This TCR beta chain was sequenced in a study of T-cell memory formation after mild COVID-19. Study-wide context: TCR clusters mostly belonged to single donors.

V dropped 4 bases and J dropped 5; count of bases not matched to a gene: 14. Germline V lookup: CDR1 LGHNA, CDR2 YSLEER. The CDR3 has 17 amino acids. Regarding the study as a whole: Among clones contracting day 15 to 85, CD4/CD8 was balanced, whereas later expanders leaned CD4+.

TCRdb independently ran MiXCR on the 5' RACE reads; one entry per CDR3 protein. The sample holds roughly 170,000 distinct CDR3 sequences, over 20% seen once. This clonotype has just a few counts. Antigen specificity is unknown. The sequenced sample was PBMCs or a T cell subset sorted from them (not recorded which). This receptor was identified in an adult woman who had mild COVID-19 (a few samples of this study predate the infection). Cell type and time point are not known. The rearrangement uses TRBV4-3 and TRBJ2-7; TRBD2 matches at 10 bases. CDR3 coding DNA: TGCGCCAGCAGCCCTCGGAGAGCGGGAGGGCCCGTAAACGAGCAGTACTTC. It encodes CASSPRRAGGPVNEQYF.